This TCR beta chain appears in the sequencing data of a study of early T cells in non-severe SARS-CoV-2 infection. There are 14 residues in the CDR3. Germline loops: CDR1 SGHVS, CDR2 FQNEAQ. Trimming took off 3 bases at V and 2 bases at J, with 8 bases between the two ends. This clonotype was seen ten or more times. Unique molecular identifiers were affixed to single, distinct cDNA molecules. Each CDR3 protein gets one entry after TCRdb re-called the 5' RACE reads with MiXCR. The sample includes about 83,000 distinct CDR3 sequences, over 9% of them seen just once. This chain uses TRBV7-8 with TRBJ1-5; no clear D gene. The TCR was taken from an adult who was a healthcare worker with PCR-confirmed SARS-CoV-2 infection or an uninfected control (not recorded which). Sequencing input: whole blood. Here the CDR3 reads CASSLGWGNQPQHF. The CDR3 coding sequence is TGTGCCAGCAGCTTGGGTTGGGGCAATCAGCCCCAGCATTTT.